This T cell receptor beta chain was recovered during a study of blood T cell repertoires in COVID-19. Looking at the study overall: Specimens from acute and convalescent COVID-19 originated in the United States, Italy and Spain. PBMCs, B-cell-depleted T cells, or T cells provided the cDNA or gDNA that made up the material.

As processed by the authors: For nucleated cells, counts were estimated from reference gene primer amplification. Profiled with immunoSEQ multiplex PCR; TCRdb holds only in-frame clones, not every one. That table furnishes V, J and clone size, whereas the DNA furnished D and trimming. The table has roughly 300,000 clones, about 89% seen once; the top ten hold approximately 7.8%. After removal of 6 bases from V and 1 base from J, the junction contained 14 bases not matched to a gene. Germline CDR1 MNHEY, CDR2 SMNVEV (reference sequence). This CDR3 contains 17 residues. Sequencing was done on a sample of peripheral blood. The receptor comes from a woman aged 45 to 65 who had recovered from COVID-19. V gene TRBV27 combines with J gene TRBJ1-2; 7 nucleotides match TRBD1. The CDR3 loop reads CASRRTIRTGSNYGYTF. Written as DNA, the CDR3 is TGTGCCAGCAGAAGAACGATCCGGACAGGCAGTAACTATGGCTACACCTTC.